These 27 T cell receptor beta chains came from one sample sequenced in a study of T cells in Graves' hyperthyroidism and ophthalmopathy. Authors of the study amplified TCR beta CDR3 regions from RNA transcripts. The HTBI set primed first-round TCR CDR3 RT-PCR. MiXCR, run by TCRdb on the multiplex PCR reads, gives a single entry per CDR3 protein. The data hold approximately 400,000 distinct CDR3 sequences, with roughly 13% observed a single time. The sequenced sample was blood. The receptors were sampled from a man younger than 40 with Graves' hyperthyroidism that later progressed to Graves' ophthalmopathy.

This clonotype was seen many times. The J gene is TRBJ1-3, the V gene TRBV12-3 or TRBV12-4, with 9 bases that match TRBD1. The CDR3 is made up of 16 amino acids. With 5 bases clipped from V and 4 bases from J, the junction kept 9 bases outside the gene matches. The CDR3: CASSQSGQGKGNTIYF. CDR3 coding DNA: TGTGCCAGCAGTCAGAGCGGACAGGGGAAGGGAAACACCATATATTTT.

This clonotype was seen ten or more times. CDR3 DNA: TGTGCCAGCAGCTTGGCGGGACAGGGGGTTCATACGCAGTATTTT. This translates into CASSLAGQGVHTQYF. The chain recombines TRBV5-6 with TRBJ2-3; 11 bases are a match to TRBD1. Germline loops: CDR1 SGHDT, CDR2 YYEEEE. CDR3 size: 15 residues. Unmatched junction bases numbered 4, after V lost 0 bases and J lost 7 bases.

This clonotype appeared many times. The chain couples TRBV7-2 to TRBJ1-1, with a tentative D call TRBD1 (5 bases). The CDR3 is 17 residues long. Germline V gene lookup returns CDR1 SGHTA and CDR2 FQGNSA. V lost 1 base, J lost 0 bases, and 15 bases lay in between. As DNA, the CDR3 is TGTGCCAGCAGCTTAGTCGTTCCGCCAGGGATGAACACTGAAGCTTTCTTT. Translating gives CASSLVVPPGMNTEAFF.

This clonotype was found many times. The CDR3 region has the DNA TGTGCCAGCAGTGAGGGCGGGACAATGAAAAGACTGTTTTTT. This gives the protein CASSEGGTMKRLFF. The gene calls are TRBV2 and TRBJ1-4; tentatively, D is TRBD1 (6 bases). V gave up 3 bases and J gave up 13 bases, with 18 bases separating them. This CDR3 contains 14 residues. Germline-derived CDR1 and CDR2 are SNHLY and FYNNEI.

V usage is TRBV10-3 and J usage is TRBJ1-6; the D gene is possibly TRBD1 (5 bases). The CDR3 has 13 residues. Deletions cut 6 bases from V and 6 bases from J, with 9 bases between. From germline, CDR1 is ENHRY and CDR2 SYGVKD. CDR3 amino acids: CAISPGVNSPLHF. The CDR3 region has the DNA TGTGCCATCAGCCCGGGGGTTAATTCACCCCTCCACTTT.

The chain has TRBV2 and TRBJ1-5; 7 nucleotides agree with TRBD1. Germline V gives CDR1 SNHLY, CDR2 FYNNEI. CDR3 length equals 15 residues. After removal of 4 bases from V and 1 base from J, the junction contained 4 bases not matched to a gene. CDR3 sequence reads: CASSARQGSNQPQHF. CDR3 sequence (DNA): TGTGCCAGCAGTGCCCGACAGGGAAGCAATCAGCCCCAGCATTTT.

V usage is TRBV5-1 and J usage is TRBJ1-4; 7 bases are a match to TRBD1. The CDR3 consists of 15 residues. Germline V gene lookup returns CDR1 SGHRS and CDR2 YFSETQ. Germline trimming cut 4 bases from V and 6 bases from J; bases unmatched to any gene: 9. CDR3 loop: CASSLLDRDDEKLFF. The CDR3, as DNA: TGCGCCAGCAGCCTACTTGACAGGGACGATGAAAAACTGTTTTTT.

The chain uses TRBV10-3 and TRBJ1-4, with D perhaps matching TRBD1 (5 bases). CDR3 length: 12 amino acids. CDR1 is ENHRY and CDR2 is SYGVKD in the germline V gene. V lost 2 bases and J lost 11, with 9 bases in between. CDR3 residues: CAISEDRQKLFF. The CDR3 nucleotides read TGTGCCATCAGTGAGGACAGACAGAAACTGTTTTTT.

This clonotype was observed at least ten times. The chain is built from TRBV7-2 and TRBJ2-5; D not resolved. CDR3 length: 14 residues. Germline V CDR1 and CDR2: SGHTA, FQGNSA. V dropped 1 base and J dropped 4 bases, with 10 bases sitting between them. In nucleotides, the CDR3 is TGTGCCAGCAGCTTAGGACTCCAGAGAGAGACCCAGTACTTC. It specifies CASSLGLQRETQYF.

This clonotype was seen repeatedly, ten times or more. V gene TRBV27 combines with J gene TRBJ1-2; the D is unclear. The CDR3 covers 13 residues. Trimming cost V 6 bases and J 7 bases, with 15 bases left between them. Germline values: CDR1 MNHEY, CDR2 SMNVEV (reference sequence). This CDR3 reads CASREGREPGYTF. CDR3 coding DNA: TGTGCCAGCAGGGAGGGCCGGGAGCCTGGCTACACCTTC.

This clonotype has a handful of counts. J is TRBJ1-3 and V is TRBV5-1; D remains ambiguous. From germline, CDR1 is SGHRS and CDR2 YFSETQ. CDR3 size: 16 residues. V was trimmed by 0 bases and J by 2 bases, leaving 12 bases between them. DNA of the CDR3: TGCGCCAGCAGCTTGGAGGCCAGGTCGGCTGGAAACACCATATATTTT. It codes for CASSLEARSAGNTIYF.

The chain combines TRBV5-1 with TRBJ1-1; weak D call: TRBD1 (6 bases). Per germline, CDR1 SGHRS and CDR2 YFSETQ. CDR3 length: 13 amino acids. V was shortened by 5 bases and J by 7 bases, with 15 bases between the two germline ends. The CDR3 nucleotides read TGCGCCAGCAGGCAAACAGGGTTGGGTGAAGCTTTCTTT. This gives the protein CASRQTGLGEAFF.

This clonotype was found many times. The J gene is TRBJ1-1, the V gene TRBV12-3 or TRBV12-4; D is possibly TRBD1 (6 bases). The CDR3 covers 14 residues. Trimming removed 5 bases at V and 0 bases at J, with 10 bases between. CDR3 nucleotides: TGTGCCAGCAGTATGACAGGATTGAACACTGAAGCTTTCTTT. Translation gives CASSMTGLNTEAFF.

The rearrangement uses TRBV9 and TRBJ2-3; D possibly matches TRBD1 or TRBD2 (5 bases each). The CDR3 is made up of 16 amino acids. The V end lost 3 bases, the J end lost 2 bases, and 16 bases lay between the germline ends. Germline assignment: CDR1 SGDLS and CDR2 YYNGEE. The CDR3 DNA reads TGTGCCAGCAGCGCCCGGGACCAAAAATTCACAGATACGCAGTATTTT. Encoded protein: CASSARDQKFTDTQYF.

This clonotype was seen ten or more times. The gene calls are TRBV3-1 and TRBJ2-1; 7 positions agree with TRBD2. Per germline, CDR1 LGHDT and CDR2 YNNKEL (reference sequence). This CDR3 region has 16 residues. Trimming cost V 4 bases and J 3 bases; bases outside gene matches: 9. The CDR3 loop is CASSPRPSGVYNEQFF. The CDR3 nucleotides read TGTGCCAGCAGCCCGCGCCCAAGCGGGGTCTACAATGAGCAGTTCTTC.

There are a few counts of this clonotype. CDR3 protein: CASSEYPNEQFF. CDR3 sequence (DNA): TGTGCCAGCAGTGAATACCCCAATGAGCAGTTCTTC. V gene TRBV25-1 combines with J gene TRBJ2-1; D is unclear. The CDR3 runs 12 residues. The V end was cut by 0 bases, the J end by 6 bases, with 3 bases between. Germline-derived CDR1 and CDR2 are MGHDK and SYGVNS.

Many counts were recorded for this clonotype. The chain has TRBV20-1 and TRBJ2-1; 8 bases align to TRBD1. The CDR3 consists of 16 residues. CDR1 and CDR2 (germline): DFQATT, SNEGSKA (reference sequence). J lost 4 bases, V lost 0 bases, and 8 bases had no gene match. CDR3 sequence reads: CSARDFGTGDYNEQFF. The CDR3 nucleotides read TGCAGTGCTAGAGATTTCGGGACAGGAGATTACAATGAGCAGTTCTTC.

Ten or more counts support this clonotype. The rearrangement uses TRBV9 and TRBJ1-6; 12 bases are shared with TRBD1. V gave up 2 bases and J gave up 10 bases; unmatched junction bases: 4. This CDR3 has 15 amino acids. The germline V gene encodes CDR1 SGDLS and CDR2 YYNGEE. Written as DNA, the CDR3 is TGTGCCAGCAGCGTCACCGGGACAGGGGGCTCACCCCTCCACTTT. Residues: CASSVTGTGGSPLHF.

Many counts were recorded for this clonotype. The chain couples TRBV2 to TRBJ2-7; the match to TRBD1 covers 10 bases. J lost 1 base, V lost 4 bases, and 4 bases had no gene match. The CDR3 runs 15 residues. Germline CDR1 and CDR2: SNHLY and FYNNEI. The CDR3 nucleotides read TGTGCCAGCAGTGGGGACAGGGGATTATCCTACGAGCAGTACTTC. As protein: CASSGDRGLSYEQYF.

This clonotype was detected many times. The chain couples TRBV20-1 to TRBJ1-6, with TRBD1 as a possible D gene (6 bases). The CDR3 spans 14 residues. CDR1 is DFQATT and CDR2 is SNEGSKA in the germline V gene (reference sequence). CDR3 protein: CSLLDTGINSPLHF. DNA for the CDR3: TGCAGCCTGCTAGATACAGGGATTAATTCACCCCTCCACTTT.

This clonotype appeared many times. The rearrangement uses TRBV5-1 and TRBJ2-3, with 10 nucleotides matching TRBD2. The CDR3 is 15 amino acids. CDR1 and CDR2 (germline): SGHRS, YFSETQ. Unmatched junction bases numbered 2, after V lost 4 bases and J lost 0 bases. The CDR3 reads CASSRLAGSTDTQYF. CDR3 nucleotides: TGCGCCAGCAGCCGACTAGCGGGTAGCACAGATACGCAGTATTTT.

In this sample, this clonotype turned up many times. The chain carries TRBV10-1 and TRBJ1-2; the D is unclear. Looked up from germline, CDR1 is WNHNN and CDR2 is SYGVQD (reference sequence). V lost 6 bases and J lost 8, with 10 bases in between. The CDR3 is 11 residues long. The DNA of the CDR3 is TGCGCCAGCAGGGCAAAAGAAGGCTACACCTTC. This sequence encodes CASRAKEGYTF.

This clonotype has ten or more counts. The CDR3, as DNA: TGTGCCACCAGCAGAGAAGGAAACACCATATATTTT. This sequence encodes CATSREGNTIYF. The V gene is TRBV15, the J gene TRBJ1-3; D gene unclear. The CDR3 runs to 12 residues. V lost 0 bases and J 4 bases, leaving 1 base between the germline ends. Germline V CDR1 and CDR2: LNHNV, YYDKDF (reference sequence).

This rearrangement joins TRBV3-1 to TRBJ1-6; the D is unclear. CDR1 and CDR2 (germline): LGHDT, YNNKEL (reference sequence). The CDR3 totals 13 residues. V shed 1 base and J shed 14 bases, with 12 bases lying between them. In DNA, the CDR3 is TGTGCCAGCAGCCAAGGGCGTTTTGTTTCCCTCCACTTT. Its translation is CASSQGRFVSLHF.

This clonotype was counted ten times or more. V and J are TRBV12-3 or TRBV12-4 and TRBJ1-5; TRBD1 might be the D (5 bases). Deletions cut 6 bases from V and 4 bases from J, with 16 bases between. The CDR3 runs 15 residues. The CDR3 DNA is TGTGCCAGCAGCCCGCGGAGGGGAGGTAATCAGCCCCAGCATTTT. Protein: CASSPRRGGNQPQHF.

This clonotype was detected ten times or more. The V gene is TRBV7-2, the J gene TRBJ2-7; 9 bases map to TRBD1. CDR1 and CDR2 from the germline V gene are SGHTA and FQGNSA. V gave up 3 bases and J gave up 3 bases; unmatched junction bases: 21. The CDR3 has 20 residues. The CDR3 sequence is CASSFSSLTGGYSGGYEQYF. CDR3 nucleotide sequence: TGTGCCAGCAGCTTTTCGTCCCTCACAGGGGGCTATTCTGGAGGCTACGAGCAGTACTTC.

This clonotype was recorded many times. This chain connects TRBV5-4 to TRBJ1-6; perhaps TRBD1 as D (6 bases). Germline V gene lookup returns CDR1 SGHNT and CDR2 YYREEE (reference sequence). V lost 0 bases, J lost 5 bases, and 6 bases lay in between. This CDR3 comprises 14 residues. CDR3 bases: TGTGCCAGCAGCTTGGGACAGGATAATTCACCCCTCCACTTT. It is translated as CASSLGQDNSPLHF.